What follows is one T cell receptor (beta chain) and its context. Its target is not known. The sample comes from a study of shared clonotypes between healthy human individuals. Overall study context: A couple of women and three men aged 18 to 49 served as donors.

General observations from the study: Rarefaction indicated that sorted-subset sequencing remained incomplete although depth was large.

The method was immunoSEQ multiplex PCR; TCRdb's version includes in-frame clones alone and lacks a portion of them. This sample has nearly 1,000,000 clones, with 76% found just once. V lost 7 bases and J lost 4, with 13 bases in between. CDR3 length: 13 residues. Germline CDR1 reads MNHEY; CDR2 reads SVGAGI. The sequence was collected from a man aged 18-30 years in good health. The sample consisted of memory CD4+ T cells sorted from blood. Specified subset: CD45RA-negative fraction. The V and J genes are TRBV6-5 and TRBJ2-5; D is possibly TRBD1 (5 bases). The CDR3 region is CASKIQGRETQYF. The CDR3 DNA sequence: TGTGCCAGCAAAATCCAGGGTCGAGAGACCCAGTACTTC.